This T cell receptor (beta chain) emerged from a study of T cells in Graves' hyperthyroidism and ophthalmopathy. The CDR3 consists of 13 residues. Trimming pared 6 bases from V and 2 bases from J, leaving 8 bases between. The germline CDR1 and CDR2 sequences are ENHRY and SYGVKD. Amplification targeted TCR beta CDR3 regions from RNA transcripts. During a first-round RT-PCR of the TCR CDR3, the HTBI primer set was used. TCRdb reprocessed the multiplex PCR reads with MiXCR, giving one entry per CDR3 protein. The repertoire holds approximately 500,000 distinct CDR3 sequences, with 46% as singletons. Graves' hyperthyroidism qualified as stable when ophthalmopathy did not progress within 18 months. The study's findings and limits: Blood also contained most expanded thyroid clonotypes above 0.001.

Concerning this clonotype: Its antigen is not identified.

The source is a woman aged 18-30 years with Graves' hyperthyroidism. The chain has TRBV10-3 and TRBJ1-5; possibly TRBD1 for D (5 bases). The sequencing input was peripheral blood or thyroid tissue (not recorded which). DNA of the CDR3: TGTGCCATCAGCGCGGGGGGCAATCAGCCCCAGCATTTT. Encoded protein: CAISAGGNQPQHF.